Listed below are T cell receptor beta chains from one sample, sequenced in a study of shared T cell receptors in the human thymus. Assay used: immunoSEQ multiplex PCR; TCRdb lists only in-frame clones, some missing. The table has 700,000 or so clones, 70% to 90% seen once. The same sample was also used in a study of human thymus T cells.

The sample consisted of thymocytes. These receptor sequences come from a girl less than two years old with a congenital heart defect. CDR3s include the opening cysteine and the closing phenylalanine or tryptophan. Fields, in order: V gene, CDR3 protein.

>TRBV4-3
CASSHRTGRKEGEQFF
>TRBV4-3
CASSQKIRDTSQYF
>TRBV25-1
CASSKGDPTDTQYF
>TRBV11-2
CASSLYRMGHYGYTF
>TRBV5-1
CASSFRGRSREQYF
>TRBV6-6
CASKRGPPQHF
>TRBV7-8
CASSLQDRAYNSPLHF
>TRBV7-9
CASSPEHRDYEQYF
>TRBV6-6
CASKDRGPQHF
>TRBV29-1
CSVTSGQDPIRPEGYTF
>TRBV2
CASSEKGHRGFPYNEQFF
>TRBV4-1
CASSHTDRGYQPQHF
>TRBV10-2
CASCRITGEDTEAFF
>TRBV9
CASSKDQGFSGNTIYF
>TRBV5-1
CASSLTLPAGELFF
>TRBV4-1
CASSQVGRRNQPQHF
>TRBV4-1
CASSQGSSGTDTQYF
>TRBV7-2
CASSIEPGGKGNTIYF
>TRBV4-3
CASSQVGLQDTEAFF
>TRBV2
CASRSFSQATDTQYF
>TRBV14
CASSQDKGQVPNTEAFF
>TRBV28
CASSLRGTGRDTIYF
>TRBV15
CATLPGQGTYGYTF
>TRBV5-1
CASSPGSSNQPQHF
>TRBV6-6
CASRGLSEGYTF
>TRBV29-1
CSVGLQGAGYTF
>TRBV27
CASKTGQNTEAFF
>TRBV5-8
CASSPRRPQGGRGYTF
>TRBV19
CASSISLSGTGGSEQYF
>TRBV6-6
CASSYSGQGGKNIQYF
>TRBV4-1
CASSQVGGTGGNSPLHF
>TRBV19
CASSQDRGHTEAFF
>TRBV5-6
CASSFPGQTAKNIQYF
>TRBV7-2
CASSLGLGAINTEAFF
>TRBV12-5
CASGPTGLGENDNEQFF
>TRBV28
CASSFPDSYEQYF
>TRBV4-3
CASSLGGGADFYEQYF
>TRBV18
CASSRTGGLNSQETQYF
>TRBV25-1
CASRRFMNTEAFF
>TRBV19
CASGTETQYF
>TRBV5-1
CASSSRTGRPGAF
>TRBV9
CASSPRDIAYEQYF
>TRBV6-5
CASRTSGGARYEQYF
>TRBV6-5
CASTVDRPNYGYTF
>TRBV4-3
CASSPDDRAWTEAFF